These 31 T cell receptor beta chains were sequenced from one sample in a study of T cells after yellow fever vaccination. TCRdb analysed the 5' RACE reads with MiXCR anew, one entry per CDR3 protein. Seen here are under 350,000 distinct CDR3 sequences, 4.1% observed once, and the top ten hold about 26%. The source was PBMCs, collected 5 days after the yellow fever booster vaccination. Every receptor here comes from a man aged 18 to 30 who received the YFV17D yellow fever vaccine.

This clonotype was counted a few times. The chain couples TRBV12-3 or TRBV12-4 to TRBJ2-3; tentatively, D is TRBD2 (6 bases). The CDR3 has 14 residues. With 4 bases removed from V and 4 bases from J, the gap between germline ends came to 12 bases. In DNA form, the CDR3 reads TGTGCCAGCAGTTCCCCGCGGGGTTCAGATACGCAGTATTTT. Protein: CASSSPRGSDTQYF.

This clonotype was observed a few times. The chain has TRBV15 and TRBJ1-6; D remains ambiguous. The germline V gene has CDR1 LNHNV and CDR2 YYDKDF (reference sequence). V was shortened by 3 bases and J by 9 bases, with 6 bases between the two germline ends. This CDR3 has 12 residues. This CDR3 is CATSSPRSPLHF. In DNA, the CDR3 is TGTGCCACCAGCAGCCCTCGTTCACCCCTCCACTTT.

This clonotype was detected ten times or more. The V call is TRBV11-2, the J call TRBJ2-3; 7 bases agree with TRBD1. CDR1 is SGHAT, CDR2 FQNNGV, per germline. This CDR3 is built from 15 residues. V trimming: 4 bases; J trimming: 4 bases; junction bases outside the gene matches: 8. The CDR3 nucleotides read TGTGCCAGCAGCTGGGGACAGAGCCACGCAGATACGCAGTATTTT. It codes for CASSWGQSHADTQYF.

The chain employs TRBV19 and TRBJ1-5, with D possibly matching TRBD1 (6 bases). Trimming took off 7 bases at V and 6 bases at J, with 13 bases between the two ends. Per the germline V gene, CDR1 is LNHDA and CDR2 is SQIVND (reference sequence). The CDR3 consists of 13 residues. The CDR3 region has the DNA TGTGCCAGTACGGACACAGGGTCTCAGCCCCAGCATTTT. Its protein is CASTDTGSQPQHF.

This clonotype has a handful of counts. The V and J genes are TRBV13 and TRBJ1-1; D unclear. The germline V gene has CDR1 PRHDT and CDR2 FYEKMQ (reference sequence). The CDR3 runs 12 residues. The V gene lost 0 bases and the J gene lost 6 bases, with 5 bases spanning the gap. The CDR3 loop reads CASSLGTPEAFF. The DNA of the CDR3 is TGTGCCAGCAGCTTAGGGACACCTGAAGCTTTCTTT. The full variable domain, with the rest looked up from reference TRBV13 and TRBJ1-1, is AAGVIQSPRHLIKEKRETATLKCYPIPRHDTVYWYQQGPGQDPQFLISFYEKMQSDKGSIPDRFSAQQFSDYHSELNMSSLELGDSALYFCASSLGTPEAFFGQGTRLTVV.

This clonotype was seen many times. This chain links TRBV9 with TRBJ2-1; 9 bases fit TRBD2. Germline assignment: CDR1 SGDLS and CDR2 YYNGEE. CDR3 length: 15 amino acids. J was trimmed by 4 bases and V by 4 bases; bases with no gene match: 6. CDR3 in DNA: TGTGCCAGCAGCCTGACTAGCGGTGATTACAATGAGCAGTTCTTC. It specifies CASSLTSGDYNEQFF.

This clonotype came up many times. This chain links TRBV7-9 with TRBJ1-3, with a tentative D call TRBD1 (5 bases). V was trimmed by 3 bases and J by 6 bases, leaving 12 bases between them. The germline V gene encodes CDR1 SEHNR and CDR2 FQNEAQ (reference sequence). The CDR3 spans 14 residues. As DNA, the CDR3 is TGTGCCAGCAGCTTCGGGGGTTATGAAAACACCATATATTTT. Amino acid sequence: CASSFGGYENTIYF.

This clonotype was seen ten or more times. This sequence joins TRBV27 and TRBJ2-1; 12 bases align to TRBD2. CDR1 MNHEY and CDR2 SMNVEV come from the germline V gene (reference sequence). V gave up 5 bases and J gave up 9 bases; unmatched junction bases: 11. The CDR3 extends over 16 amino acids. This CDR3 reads CASSLTSGGLKVEQFF. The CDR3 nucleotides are TGTGCCAGCAGTCTTACTAGCGGGGGGCTGAAGGTTGAGCAGTTCTTC.

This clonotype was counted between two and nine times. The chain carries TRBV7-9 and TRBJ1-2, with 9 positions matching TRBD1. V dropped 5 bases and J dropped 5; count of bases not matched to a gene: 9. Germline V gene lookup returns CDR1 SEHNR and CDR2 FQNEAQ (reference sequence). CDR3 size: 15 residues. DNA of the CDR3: TGTGCCAGCAGCCACGGTGGACAGGGGAGGTATGGCTACACCTTC. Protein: CASSHGGQGRYGYTF. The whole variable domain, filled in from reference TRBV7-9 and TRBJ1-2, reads DTGVSQNPRHKITKRGQNVTFRCDPISEHNRLYWYRQTLGQGPEFLTYFQNEAQLEKSRLLSDRFSAERPKGSFSTLEIQRTEQGDSAMYLCASSHGGQGRYGYTFGSGTRLTVV.

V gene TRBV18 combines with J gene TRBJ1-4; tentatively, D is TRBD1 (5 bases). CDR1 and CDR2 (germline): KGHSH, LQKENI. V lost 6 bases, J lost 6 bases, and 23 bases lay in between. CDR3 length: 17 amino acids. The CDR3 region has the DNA TGTGCCAGCTCCCCTTTCGAGTTGGGACGGACATATGAAAAACTGTTTTTT. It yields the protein CASSPFELGRTYEKLFF. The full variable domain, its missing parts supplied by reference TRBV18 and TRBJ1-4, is NAGVMQNPRHLVRRRGQEARLRCSPMKGHSHVYWYRQLPEEGLKFMVYLQKENIIDESGMPKERFSAEFPKEGPSILRIQQVVRGDSAAYFCASSPFELGRTYEKLFFGSGTQLSVL.

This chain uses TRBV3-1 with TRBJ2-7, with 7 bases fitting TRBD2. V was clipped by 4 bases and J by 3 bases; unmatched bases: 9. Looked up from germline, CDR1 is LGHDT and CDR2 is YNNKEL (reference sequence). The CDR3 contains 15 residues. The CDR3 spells CASSPRFGGGYEQYV. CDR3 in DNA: TGTGCCAGCAGCCCTCGTTTTGGCGGGGGCTACGAGCAGTACGTC.

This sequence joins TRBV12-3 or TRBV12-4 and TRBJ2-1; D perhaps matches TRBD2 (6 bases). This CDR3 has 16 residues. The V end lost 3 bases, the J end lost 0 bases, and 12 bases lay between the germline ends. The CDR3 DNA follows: TGTGCCAGCAGTTTGCAGGGAGGAGGCTCCTACAATGAGCAGTTCTTC. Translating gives CASSLQGGGSYNEQFF.

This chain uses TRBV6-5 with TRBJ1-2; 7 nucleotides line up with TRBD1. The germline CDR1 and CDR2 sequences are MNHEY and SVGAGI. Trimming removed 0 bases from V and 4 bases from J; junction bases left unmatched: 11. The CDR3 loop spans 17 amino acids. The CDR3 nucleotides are TGTGCCAGCAGTTACTCGACGGGTGGGGCAGGGGGCTATGGCTACACCTTC. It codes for CASSYSTGGAGGYGYTF.

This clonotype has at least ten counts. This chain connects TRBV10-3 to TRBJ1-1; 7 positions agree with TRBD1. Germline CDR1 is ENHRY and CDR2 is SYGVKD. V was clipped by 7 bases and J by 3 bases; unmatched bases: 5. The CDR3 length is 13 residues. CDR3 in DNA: TGTGCCATCACCCTAGGACAGGACACTGAAGCTTTCTTT. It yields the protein CAITLGQDTEAFF.

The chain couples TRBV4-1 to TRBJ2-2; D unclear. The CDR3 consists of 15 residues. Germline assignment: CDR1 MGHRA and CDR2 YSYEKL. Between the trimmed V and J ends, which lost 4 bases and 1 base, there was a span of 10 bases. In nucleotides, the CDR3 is TGCGCCAGCAGCCTCTCCCAGCTGAACACCGGGGAGCTGTTTTTT. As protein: CASSLSQLNTGELFF.

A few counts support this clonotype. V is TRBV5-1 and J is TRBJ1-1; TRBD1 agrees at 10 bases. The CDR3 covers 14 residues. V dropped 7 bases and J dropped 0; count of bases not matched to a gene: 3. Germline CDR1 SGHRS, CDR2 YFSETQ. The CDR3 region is CASRTGGMNTEAFF. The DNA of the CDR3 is TGCGCCAGCCGGACAGGGGGGATGAACACTGAAGCTTTCTTT.

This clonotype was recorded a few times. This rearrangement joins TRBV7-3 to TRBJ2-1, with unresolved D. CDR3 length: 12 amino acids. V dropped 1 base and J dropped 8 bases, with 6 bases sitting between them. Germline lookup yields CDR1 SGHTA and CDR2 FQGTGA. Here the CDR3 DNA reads TGTGCCAGCAGCTTAATGGGCGATGAGCAGTTCTTC. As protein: CASSLMGDEQFF.

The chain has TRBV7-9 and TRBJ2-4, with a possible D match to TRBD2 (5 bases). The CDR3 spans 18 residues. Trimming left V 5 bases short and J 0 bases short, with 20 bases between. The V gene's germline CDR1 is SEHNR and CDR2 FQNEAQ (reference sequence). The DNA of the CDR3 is TGTGCCAGCAGCCGAGCACAAGGAGGCCGCCTAGCCAAAAACATTCAGTACTTC. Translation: CASSRAQGGRLAKNIQYF. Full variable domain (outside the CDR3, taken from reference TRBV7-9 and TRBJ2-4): DTGVSQNPRHKITKRGQNVTFRCDPISEHNRLYWYRQTLGQGPEFLTYFQNEAQLEKSRLLSDRFSAERPKGSFSTLEIQRTEQGDSAMYLCASSRAQGGRLAKNIQYFGAGTRLSVL.

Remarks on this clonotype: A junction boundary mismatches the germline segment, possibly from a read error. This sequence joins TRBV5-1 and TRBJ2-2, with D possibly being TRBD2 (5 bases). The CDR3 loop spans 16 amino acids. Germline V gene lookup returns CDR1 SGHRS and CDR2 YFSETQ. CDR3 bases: TGCGCCAGCAGCTTGGAATGGCACCAAGGCACCGGGGAGCTGATTTTT. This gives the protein CASSLEWHQGTGELIF.

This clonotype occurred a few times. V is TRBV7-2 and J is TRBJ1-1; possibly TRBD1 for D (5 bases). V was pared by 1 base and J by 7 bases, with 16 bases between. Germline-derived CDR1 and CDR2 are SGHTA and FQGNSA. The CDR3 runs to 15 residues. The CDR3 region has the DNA TGTGCCAGCAGCTTAGTGGTCGAGGAGACAGTTGAAGCTTTCTTT. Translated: CASSLVVEETVEAFF.

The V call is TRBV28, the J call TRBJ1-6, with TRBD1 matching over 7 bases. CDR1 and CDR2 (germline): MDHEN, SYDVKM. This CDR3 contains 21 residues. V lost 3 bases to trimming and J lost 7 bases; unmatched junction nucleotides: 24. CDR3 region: CASSLMGAYDREGLGNSPLHF. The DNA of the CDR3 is TGTGCCAGCAGTTTGATGGGCGCATATGACAGGGAAGGTTTGGGGAATTCACCCCTCCACTTT.

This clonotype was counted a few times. As DNA, the CDR3 is TGTGCCTGGAGTTTTTCAGGGTTAGAGACCCAGTACTTC. It translates to CAWSFSGLETQYF. V usage is TRBV30 and J usage is TRBJ2-5, with D possibly being TRBD1 (5 bases). V lost 2 bases to trimming and J lost 4 bases, with 11 bases between them. This CDR3 spans 13 amino acids. Germline V gene lookup returns CDR1 GTSNPN and CDR2 SVGIG (reference sequence).

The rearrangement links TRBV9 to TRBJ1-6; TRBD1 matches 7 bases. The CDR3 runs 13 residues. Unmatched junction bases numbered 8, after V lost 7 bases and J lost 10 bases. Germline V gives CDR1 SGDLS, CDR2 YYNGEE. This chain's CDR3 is CASSNRGDSPLHF. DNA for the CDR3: TGTGCCAGCTCCAACAGGGGCGACTCACCCCTCCACTTT.

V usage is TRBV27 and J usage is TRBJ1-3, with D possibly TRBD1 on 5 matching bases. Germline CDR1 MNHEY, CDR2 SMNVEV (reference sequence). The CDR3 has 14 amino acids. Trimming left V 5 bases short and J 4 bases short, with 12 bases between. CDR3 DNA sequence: TGTGCCAGCAGTCGGGGCGGGGTCGGAAACACCATATATTTT. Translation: CASSRGGVGNTIYF.

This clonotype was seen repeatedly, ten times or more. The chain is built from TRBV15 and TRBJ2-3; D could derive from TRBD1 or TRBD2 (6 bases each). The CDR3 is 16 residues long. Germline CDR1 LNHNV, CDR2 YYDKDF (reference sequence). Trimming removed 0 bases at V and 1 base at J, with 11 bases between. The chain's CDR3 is CATSREWGAGTDTQYF. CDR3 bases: TGTGCCACCAGCAGAGAATGGGGGGCCGGCACAGATACGCAGTATTTT.

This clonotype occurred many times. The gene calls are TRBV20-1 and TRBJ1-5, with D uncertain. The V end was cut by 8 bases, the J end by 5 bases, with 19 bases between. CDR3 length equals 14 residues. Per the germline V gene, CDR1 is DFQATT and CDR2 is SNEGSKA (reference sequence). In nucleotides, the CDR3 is TGCAGTCTCCAAGGAGGGAGTTGGGATCAGCCCCAGCATTTT. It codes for CSLQGGSWDQPQHF.

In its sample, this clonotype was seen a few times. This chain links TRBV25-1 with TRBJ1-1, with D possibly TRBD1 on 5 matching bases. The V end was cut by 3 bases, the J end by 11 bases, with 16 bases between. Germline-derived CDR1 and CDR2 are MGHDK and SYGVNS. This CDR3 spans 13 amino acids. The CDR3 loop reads CASSDSGLSAAFF. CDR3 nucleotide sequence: TGTGCCAGCAGTGATTCAGGGTTGTCGGCGGCTTTCTTT.

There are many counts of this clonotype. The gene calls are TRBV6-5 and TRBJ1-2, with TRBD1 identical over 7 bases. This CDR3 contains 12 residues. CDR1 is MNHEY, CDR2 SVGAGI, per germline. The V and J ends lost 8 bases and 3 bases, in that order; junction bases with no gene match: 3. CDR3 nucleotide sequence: TGTGCCAGCGGTGGGACAGACTATGGCTACACCTTC. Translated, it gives CASGGTDYGYTF.

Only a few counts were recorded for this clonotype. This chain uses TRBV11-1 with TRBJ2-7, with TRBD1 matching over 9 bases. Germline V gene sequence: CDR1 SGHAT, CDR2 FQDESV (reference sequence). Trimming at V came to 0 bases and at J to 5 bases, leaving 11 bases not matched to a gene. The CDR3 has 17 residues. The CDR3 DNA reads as TGTGCCAGCAGCTTAGCTCACAGGGGGCCCGCTCGGGACGAGCAGTACTTC. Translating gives CASSLAHRGPARDEQYF.

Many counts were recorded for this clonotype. CDR3 loop: CASSGGTGLSYEQYF. In nucleotides, the CDR3 is TGCGCCAGCAGCGGGGGGACAGGGTTATCCTACGAGCAGTACTTC. The chain couples TRBV5-1 to TRBJ2-7; 9 nucleotides match TRBD1. V was clipped by 4 bases and J by 1 base; unmatched bases: 6. Germline lookup yields CDR1 SGHRS and CDR2 YFSETQ. The CDR3 has 15 amino acids.

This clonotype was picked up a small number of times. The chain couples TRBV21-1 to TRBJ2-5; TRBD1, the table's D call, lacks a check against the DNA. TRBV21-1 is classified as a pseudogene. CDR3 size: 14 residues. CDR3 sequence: CASSKVGERETQYF. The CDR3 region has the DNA TGTGCCAGCAGCAAAGTAGGGGAAAGAGAGACCCAGTACTTC.